Listed here are 23 T cell receptor beta chains from one sample, sequenced in a study of human T cells and chemical hapten exposure. Documented time point: pre-sensitization, week 0. Treatment described: therapeutic diphenylcyclopropenone sensitization with weekly scalp DPC. Unfractionated whole blood yielded the extracted total RNA. TCRdb called the RACE reads again in MiXCR, with one record for every CDR3 protein. This sample has around 33,000 distinct CDR3 sequences, with roughly 12% found just once. Material: whole blood, obtained in connection with sensitization to the hapten diphenylcyclopropenone (DPC). Receptor source: a woman aged 40 to 50 with alopecia areata. Some clones in this sample may be carry-over from other donors' samples.

This clonotype was recorded at least ten times. Mismatch with germline at one junction end may stem from a read error. The rearrangement uses TRBV7-7 and TRBJ2-7; the D call may be TRBD1 or TRBD2 (5 bases each). The CDR3 sequence is 15 residues long. Germline V gives CDR1 SSHAT, CDR2 FNYEAQ (reference sequence). This CDR3 reads CASSLEGRGHYEQYF. The CDR3 DNA sequence: TGTGCTAGCAGCTTAGAGGGTCGAGGACACTACGAGCAGTACTTC.

The chain is built from TRBV11-2 and TRBJ1-6, with D tentatively TRBD1 (5 bases). The CDR3 is made up of 18 amino acids. V lost 0 bases and J 0 bases, leaving 12 bases between the germline ends. The germline CDR1 and CDR2 sequences are SGHAT and FQNNGV. The CDR3 bases are TGTGCCAGCAGCTTAGATCGGGCCGGGGGCTCCTATAATTCACCCCTCCACTTT. Its protein product is CASSLDRAGGSYNSPLHF.

This clonotype was seen ten or more times. J is TRBJ1-3 and V is TRBV6-5; the D gene is possibly TRBD1 (5 bases). CDR3 size: 14 residues. Germline V CDR1 and CDR2: MNHEY, SVGAGI. V shed 9 bases and J shed 0 bases, with 12 bases lying between them. The CDR3, as DNA: TGTGCCAGTGGTCGGGGGACCTCTGGAAACACCATATATTTT. Its translation: CASGRGTSGNTIYF.

This clonotype was counted ten times or more. The chain is built from TRBV11-3 and TRBJ1-1; D is ambiguous. CDR1 and CDR2 from the germline V gene are SGHNT and YENEEA. The CDR3 spans 11 residues. Trimming took off 3 bases at V and 4 bases at J, with 3 bases between the two ends. CDR3 sequence (DNA): TGTGCCAGCAGCTTTTCCACTGAAGCTTTCTTT. Its translation: CASSFSTEAFF.

Many counts were recorded for this clonotype. The chain links TRBV4-1 to TRBJ2-1; D perhaps matches TRBD1 (6 bases). The CDR3 runs to 16 residues. The V end lost 0 bases, the J end lost 3 bases, and 12 bases lay between the germline ends. Per the germline V gene, CDR1 is MGHRA and CDR2 is YSYEKL. This CDR3 is CASSQDWTAYYNEQFF. In DNA form, the CDR3 reads TGCGCCAGCAGCCAAGACTGGACAGCCTACTACAATGAGCAGTTCTTC.

This rearrangement joins TRBV10-1 to TRBJ1-1; 9 bases line up with TRBD1. CDR3 length: 14 residues. The germline V gene encodes CDR1 WNHNN and CDR2 SYGVQD (reference sequence). Germline trimming cut 5 bases from V and 7 bases from J; bases unmatched to any gene: 8. In DNA, the CDR3 is TGCGCCAGCAGTAAGACAGGGGGACAATTTGAAGCTTTCTTT. Its translation: CASSKTGGQFEAFF.

This clonotype came up many times. The chain carries TRBV20-1 and TRBJ2-1; 9 nucleotides line up with TRBD2. Germline assignment: CDR1 DFQATT and CDR2 SNEGSKA (reference sequence). V lost 2 bases, J lost 5 bases, and 7 bases stayed unmatched. The CDR3 contains 15 residues. The DNA for the CDR3 is TGCAGTGCTAGACCCGGCGGGAGGGCCCACAATGAGCAGTTCTTC. This codes for CSARPGGRAHNEQFF.

This clonotype was seen repeatedly, ten times or more. One end of the junction varies from germline; a read error may be responsible. The gene calls are TRBV6-2 or TRBV6-3 and TRBJ2-2; weak D call: TRBD2 (5 bases). This CDR3 contains 12 residues. The V gene's germline CDR1 is MNHEY and CDR2 SVGEGT. Here the CDR3 DNA reads TGTGCCAGCAGTTCCGACACCGGGGAGCTTTTTTTT. This gives the protein CASSSDTGELFF.

This clonotype has at least ten counts. The chain is built from TRBV6-6 and TRBJ2-7; D possibly corresponds to TRBD2 (7 bases). The germline V gene encodes CDR1 MNHNY and CDR2 SVGAGI (reference sequence). The CDR3 runs 15 residues. Trimming pared 0 bases from V and 1 base from J, leaving 10 bases between. Written as DNA, the CDR3 is TGTGCCAGCAGTTACTCAGGGGGAGGGTCCTACGAGCAGTACTTC. This sequence encodes CASSYSGGGSYEQYF.

This clonotype occurred many times. The chain couples TRBV19 to TRBJ1-5; D ambiguous. V was clipped by 5 bases and J by 0 bases, with 14 bases between them. Germline-derived CDR1 and CDR2 are LNHDA and SQIVND (reference sequence). There are 16 residues in the CDR3. CDR3 sequence (DNA): TGTGCCAGTAGTTTCCGCCGAGGGTATAGCAATCAGCCCCAGCATTTT. This translates into CASSFRRGYSNQPQHF.

This clonotype was observed a few times. The genes are TRBV29-1 and TRBJ2-2; the D gene could be TRBD1 or TRBD2 (5 bases each). From germline, CDR1 is SQVTM and CDR2 ANQGSEA. Trimming cost V 5 bases and J 10 bases, with 23 bases left between them. The CDR3 is made up of 15 amino acids. The CDR3 spells CSVSERDRPGLELFF. CDR3 sequence (DNA): TGCAGCGTTTCCGAAAGGGACCGGCCCGGGTTGGAGCTGTTTTTT.

The chain couples TRBV18 to TRBJ2-3; D unresolved. The CDR3 totals 13 residues. V was clipped by 6 bases and J by 2 bases, with 9 bases between them. In germline, CDR1 is KGHSH, CDR2 LQKENI. The CDR3 here is CASSPTNTDTQYF. In DNA, the CDR3 is TGTGCCAGCTCGCCCACTAACACAGATACGCAGTATTTT.

In its sample, this clonotype was seen a few times. The chain uses TRBV10-3 and TRBJ2-2; D unresolved. Germline V gene data show CDR1 as ENHRY and CDR2 as SYGVKD. The V end was cut by 2 bases, the J end by 5 bases, with 9 bases between. The CDR3 is made up of 14 amino acids. The CDR3 spells CAISEPVRTGELFF. CDR3 DNA sequence: TGTGCCATCAGTGAGCCTGTACGGACCGGGGAGCTGTTTTTT.

This clonotype was seen a handful of times. This rearrangement joins TRBV28 to TRBJ2-3; 8 bases line up with TRBD1. CDR1 and CDR2 from the germline V gene are MDHEN and SYDVKM. With V trimmed by 5 bases and J by 6 bases, 10 bases remained unmatched. The CDR3 spans 15 residues. The DNA for the CDR3 is TGTGCCAGCAGTCGTCCCGGACAGGGACATGATACGCAGTATTTT. It yields the protein CASSRPGQGHDTQYF.

This rearrangement joins TRBV7-9 to TRBJ2-5, with D perhaps matching TRBD2 (5 bases). Germline CDR1 is SEHNR and CDR2 is FQNEAQ (reference sequence). V lost 3 bases to trimming and J lost 7 bases, with 9 bases between them. The CDR3 is made up of 12 amino acids. The CDR3 loop reads CASSFRLATQYF. CDR3 coding DNA: TGTGCCAGCAGCTTTCGGCTAGCGACCCAGTACTTC.

The chain uses TRBV7-9 and TRBJ2-7; TRBD1 or TRBD2 may be the D gene (5 bases each). V was clipped by 5 bases and J by 6 bases, with 17 bases between them. Germline CDR1 and CDR2: SEHNR and FQNEAQ (reference sequence). The CDR3 loop spans 14 amino acids. The CDR3 loop reads CASSLGEGGAEQYF. The CDR3 DNA reads TGTGCCAGCAGCCTGGGAGAGGGTGGGGCCGAGCAGTACTTC. The variable domain in full, completed from reference TRBV7-9 and TRBJ2-7, reads DTGVSQNPRHKITKRGQNVTFRCDPISEHNRLYWYRQTLGQGPEFLTYFQNEAQLEKSRLLSDRFSAERPKGSFSTLEIQRTEQGDSAMYLCASSLGEGGAEQYFGPGTRLTVT.

The chain joins TRBV28 to TRBJ1-1; D gene uncertain. Germline V lookup: CDR1 MDHEN, CDR2 SYDVKM. V lost 7 bases and J lost 1, with 22 bases in between. This CDR3 contains 17 residues. The CDR3 DNA follows: TGTGCCAGCACCAGAATAACGTCTGGGGAGTCGAACACTGAAGCTTTCTTT. It yields the protein CASTRITSGESNTEAFF.

The chain links TRBV7-9 to TRBJ2-2, with D tentatively TRBD2 (5 bases). CDR3 length: 14 amino acids. Germline values: CDR1 SEHNR, CDR2 FQNEAQ (reference sequence). V shed 3 bases and J shed 0 bases, with 5 bases lying between them. The CDR3 sequence is CASSLEANTGELFF. The CDR3 DNA sequence: TGTGCCAGCAGCTTGGAGGCGAACACCGGGGAGCTGTTTTTT.

This clonotype was detected ten times or more. The chain joins TRBV28 to TRBJ2-3; tentatively, D is TRBD2 (5 bases). V gave up 2 bases and J gave up 2 bases, with 11 bases separating them. CDR1 and CDR2 from the germline V gene are MDHEN and SYDVKM. The CDR3 is made up of 15 amino acids. The CDR3 loop is CASSLPASFTDTQYF. CDR3 sequence (DNA): TGTGCCAGCAGTTTACCCGCTAGCTTCACAGATACGCAGTATTTT. The whole variable domain, remainder taken from reference TRBV28 and TRBJ2-3, is DVKVTQSSRYLVKRTGEKVFLECVQDMDHENMFWYRQDPGLGLRLIYFSYDVKMKEKGDIPEGYSVSREKKERFSLILESASTNQTSMYLCASSLPASFTDTQYFGPGTRLTVL.

At least ten counts were recorded for this clonotype. This rearrangement joins TRBV5-1 to TRBJ2-7, with D perhaps TRBD2 (6 bases). The CDR3 contains 16 residues. Deletions cut 0 bases from V and 7 bases from J, with 20 bases between. Germline values: CDR1 SGHRS, CDR2 YFSETQ. The CDR3 reads CASSLGSLAGAGEQYF. Written as DNA, the CDR3 is TGCGCCAGCAGCTTGGGGTCCCTAGCCGGGGCGGGAGAGCAGTACTTC.

This clonotype came up once. The chain joins TRBV25-1 to TRBJ2-7, with TRBD2 identical over 13 bases. CDR3 length: 15 residues. Losses at the gene ends were 4 bases for V and 3 bases for J; bases not matched to a gene: 3. Per germline, CDR1 MGHDK and CDR2 SYGVNS. This chain's CDR3 is CASSVGLAGDYEQYF. In DNA, the CDR3 is TGTGCCAGCAGTGTTGGACTAGCGGGAGACTACGAGCAGTACTTC.

J is TRBJ2-2 and V is TRBV5-5; perhaps TRBD1 as D (5 bases). V was trimmed by 3 bases and J by 0 bases, leaving 15 bases between them. The germline CDR1 and CDR2 sequences are SGHKS and YYEKEE (reference sequence). The CDR3 runs 17 residues. CDR3 region: CASSWSRQFANTGELFF. For the CDR3, the DNA is TGTGCCAGCAGCTGGTCGAGACAGTTCGCGAACACCGGGGAGCTGTTTTTT.

The gene calls are TRBV28 and TRBJ1-1, with 8 bases that match TRBD1. CDR3 size: 14 residues. J was trimmed by 1 base and V by 6 bases; bases with no gene match: 4. Germline V gives CDR1 MDHEN, CDR2 SYDVKM. CDR3 residues: CASRLGQENTEAFF. The CDR3 nucleotides read TGTGCCAGCAGGCTGGGACAGGAGAACACTGAAGCTTTCTTT.